This T cell receptor beta chain was observed in a study of post-analysis software for immune sequencing data. Overall study context: Recorded disease courses covered relapsing-remitting, secondary progressive and progressive-relapsing multiple sclerosis. Some patients had no subtype annotation. General study points: TRBV5-6, TRBV5-1 and TRBV20-1 belonged to a set of roughly 5 TRBV segments that were more frequent in patients than controls. Strong same-batch co-clustering of samples appeared with F measure clustering. People with multiple sclerosis had a significantly lower normalized Chao1 diversity than controls did.

Unique molecular identifiers were present in the TCR beta cDNA libraries. Yield was approximately 500,000 cDNA molecules from around 1 to 9.1 million T cells. From the PCR reads, TCRdb called clonotypes with MiXCR, one entry per CDR3 protein. The sample holds about 570,000 distinct CDR3 sequences, 34% seen once. The sample holds a few counts of this clonotype. Antigen unknown. CDR1 and CDR2 from the germline V gene are SGHAT and FQNNGV. Between the trimmed V and J ends, which lost 4 bases and 1 base, there was a span of 13 bases. The CDR3 loop spans 15 amino acids. This chain links TRBV11-2 with TRBJ2-5; tentative D call: TRBD1 (6 bases). This sequence was found in a girl younger than 18 with multiple sclerosis. The sequenced sample consisted of blood. Written as DNA, the CDR3 is TGTGCCAGCAGCTCCGGGACAACGACCCAAGAGACCCAGTACTTC. This sequence encodes CASSSGTTTQETQYF.